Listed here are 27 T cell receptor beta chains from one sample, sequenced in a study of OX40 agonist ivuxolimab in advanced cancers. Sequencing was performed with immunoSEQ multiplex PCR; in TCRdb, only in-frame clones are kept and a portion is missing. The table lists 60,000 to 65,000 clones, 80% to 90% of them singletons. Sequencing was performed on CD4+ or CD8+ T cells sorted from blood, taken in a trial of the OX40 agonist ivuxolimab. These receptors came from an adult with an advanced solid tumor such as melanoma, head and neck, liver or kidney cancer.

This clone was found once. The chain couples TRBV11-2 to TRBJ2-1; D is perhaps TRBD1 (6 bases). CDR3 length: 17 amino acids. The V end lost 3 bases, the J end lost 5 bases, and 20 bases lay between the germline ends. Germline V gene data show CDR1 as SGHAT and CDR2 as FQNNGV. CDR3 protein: CASSFHFGGLTNNEQFF. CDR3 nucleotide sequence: TGTGCCAGCAGCTTCCACTTTGGGGGCCTAACGAACAATGAGCAGTTCTTC.

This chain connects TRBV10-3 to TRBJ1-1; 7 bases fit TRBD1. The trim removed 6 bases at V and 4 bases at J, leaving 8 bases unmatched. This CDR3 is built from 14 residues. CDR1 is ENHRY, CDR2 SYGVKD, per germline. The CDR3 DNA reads TGTGCCATCAGCCGACAGGGTGGAGCCACTGAAGCTTTCTTT. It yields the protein CAISRQGGATEAFF.

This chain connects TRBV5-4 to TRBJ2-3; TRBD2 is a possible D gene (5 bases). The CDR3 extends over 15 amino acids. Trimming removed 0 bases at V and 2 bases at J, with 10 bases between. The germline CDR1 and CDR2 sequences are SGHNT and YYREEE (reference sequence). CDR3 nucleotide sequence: TGTGCCAGCAGCTTGGCTGCTAGCTACACAGATACGCAGTATTTT. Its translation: CASSLAASYTDTQYF.

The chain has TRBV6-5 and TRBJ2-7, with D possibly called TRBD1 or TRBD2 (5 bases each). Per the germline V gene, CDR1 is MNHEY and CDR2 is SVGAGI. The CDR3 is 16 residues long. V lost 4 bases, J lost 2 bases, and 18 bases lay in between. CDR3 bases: TGTGCCAGCAGTTCGATGACCGGGGTGGGGGCCTACGAGCAGTACTTC. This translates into CASSSMTGVGAYEQYF.

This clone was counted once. This chain's CDR3 is CASSPYGDRIYEQYF. The CDR3 region has the DNA TGCGCCAGCAGCCCTTACGGGGACAGGATCTACGAGCAGTACTTC. The chain is built from TRBV4-3 and TRBJ2-5; TRBD1 matches at 8 bases. The end of the DNA fits TRBJ2-7 better, so the J call may be wrong. From germline, CDR1 is LGHNA and CDR2 YSLEER. The CDR3 length is 15 residues.

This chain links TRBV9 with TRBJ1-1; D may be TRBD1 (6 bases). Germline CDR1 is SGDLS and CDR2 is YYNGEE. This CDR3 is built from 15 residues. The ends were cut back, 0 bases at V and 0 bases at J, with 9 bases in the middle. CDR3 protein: CASSVGGAMNTEAFF. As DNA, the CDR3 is TGTGCCAGCAGCGTAGGGGGGGCCATGAACACTGAAGCTTTCTTT.

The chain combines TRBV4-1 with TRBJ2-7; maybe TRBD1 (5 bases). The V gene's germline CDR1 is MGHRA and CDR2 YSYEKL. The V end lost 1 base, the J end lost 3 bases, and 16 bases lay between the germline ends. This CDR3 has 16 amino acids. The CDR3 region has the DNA TGCGCCAGCAGCCAAGCCTTGACAGTGATAGGCTACGAGCAGTACTTC. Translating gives CASSQALTVIGYEQYF.

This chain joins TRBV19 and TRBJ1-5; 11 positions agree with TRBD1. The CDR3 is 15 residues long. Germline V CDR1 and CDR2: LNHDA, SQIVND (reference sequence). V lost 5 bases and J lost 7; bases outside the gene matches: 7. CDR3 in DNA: TGTGCCAGTAGTCTCAGCGGGACAGGGGGGCAGCCCCAGCATTTT. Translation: CASSLSGTGGQPQHF.

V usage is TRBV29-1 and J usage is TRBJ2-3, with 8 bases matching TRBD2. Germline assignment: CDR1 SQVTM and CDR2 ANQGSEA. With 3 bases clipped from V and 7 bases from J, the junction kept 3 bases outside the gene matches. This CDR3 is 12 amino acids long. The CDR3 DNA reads TGCAGCGTTGAGTCGGGGGGGAATACGCAGTATTTT. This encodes CSVESGGNTQYF.

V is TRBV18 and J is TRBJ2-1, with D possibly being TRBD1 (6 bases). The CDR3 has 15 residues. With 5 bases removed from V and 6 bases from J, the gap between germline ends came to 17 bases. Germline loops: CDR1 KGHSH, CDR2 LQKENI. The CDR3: CASSIGTGFINEQFF. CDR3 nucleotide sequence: TGTGCCAGCTCAATCGGAACAGGGTTCATCAATGAGCAGTTCTTC.

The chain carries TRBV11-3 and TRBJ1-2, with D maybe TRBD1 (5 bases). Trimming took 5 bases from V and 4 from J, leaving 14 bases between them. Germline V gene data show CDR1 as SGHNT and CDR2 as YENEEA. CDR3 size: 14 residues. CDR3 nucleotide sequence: TGTGCCAGCAGCCCGGCCGGGGGTACCTATGGCTACACCTTC. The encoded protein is CASSPAGGTYGYTF.

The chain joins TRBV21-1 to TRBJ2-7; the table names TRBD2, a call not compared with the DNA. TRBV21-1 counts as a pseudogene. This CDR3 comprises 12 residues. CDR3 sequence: CAGEREVVEQYV. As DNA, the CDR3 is TGTGCCGGAGAGCGGGAGGTAGTCGAGCAGTACGTC.

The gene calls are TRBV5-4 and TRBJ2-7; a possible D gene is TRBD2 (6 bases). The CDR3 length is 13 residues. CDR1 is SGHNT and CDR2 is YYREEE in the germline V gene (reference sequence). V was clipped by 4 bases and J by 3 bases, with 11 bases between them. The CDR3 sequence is CASSRDSYYEQYF. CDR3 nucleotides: TGTGCCAGCAGCAGGGACTCATACTACGAGCAGTACTTC.

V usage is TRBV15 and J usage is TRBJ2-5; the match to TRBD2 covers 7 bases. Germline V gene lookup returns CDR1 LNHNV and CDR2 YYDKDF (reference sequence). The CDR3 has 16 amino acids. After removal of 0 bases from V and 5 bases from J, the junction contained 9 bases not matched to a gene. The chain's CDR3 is CATSRDGGGGRETQYF. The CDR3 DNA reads TGTGCCACCAGCAGAGATGGTGGGGGAGGGCGGGAGACCCAGTACTTC.

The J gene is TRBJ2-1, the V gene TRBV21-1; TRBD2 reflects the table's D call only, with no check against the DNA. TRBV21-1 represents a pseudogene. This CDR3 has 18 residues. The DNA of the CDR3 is TGTGCCAGCATTAAACTAGCGGGAGGCCATTACGGCTACAATGAGCAGTTCTTC. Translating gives CASIKLAGGHYGYNEQFF.

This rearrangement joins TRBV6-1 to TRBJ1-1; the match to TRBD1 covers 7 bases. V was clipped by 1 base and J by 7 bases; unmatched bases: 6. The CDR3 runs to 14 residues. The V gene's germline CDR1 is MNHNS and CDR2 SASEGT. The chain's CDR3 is CASSEGLRGVEAFF. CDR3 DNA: TGTGCCAGCAGTGAAGGCCTCAGGGGGGTTGAAGCTTTCTTT.

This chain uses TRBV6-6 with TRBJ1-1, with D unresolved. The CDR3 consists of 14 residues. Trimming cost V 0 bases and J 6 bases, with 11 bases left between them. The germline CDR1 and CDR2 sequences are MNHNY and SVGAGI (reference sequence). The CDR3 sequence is CASSYSLLGAEAFF. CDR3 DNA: TGTGCCAGCAGTTACTCGCTCCTGGGCGCTGAAGCTTTCTTT.

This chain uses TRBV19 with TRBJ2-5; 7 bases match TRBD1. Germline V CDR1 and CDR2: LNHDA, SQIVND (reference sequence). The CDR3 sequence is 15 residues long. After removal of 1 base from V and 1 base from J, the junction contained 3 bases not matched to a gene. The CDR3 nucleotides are TGTGCCAGTAGTATAGGACAGGGCCCCCAAGAGACCCAGTACTTC. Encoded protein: CASSIGQGPQETQYF.

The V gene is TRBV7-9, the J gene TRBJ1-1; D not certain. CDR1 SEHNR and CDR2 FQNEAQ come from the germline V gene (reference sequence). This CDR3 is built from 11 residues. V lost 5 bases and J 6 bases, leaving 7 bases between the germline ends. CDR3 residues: CASSRTPEAFF. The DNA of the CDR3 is TGTGCCAGCAGCCGAACACCTGAAGCTTTCTTT.

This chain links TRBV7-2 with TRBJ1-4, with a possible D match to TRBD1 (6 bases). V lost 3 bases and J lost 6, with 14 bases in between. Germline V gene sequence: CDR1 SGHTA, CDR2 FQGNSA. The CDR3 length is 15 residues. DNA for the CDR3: TGTGCCAGCAGCTTTCAAGTGGGGGCCTATGAAAAACTGTTTTTT. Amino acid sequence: CASSFQVGAYEKLFF.

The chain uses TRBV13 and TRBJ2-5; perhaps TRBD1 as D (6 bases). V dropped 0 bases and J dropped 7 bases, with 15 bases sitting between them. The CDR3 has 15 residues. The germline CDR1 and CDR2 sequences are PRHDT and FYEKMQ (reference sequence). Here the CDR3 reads CASSLGGALSGTQYF. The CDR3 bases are TGTGCCAGCAGCTTAGGGGGGGCCTTATCTGGGACCCAGTACTTC. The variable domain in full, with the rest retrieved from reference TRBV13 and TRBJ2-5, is AAGVIQSPRHLIKEKRETATLKCYPIPRHDTVYWYQQGPGQDPQFLISFYEKMQSDKGSIPDRFSAQQFSDYHSELNMSSLELGDSALYFCASSLGGALSGTQYFGPGTRLLVL.

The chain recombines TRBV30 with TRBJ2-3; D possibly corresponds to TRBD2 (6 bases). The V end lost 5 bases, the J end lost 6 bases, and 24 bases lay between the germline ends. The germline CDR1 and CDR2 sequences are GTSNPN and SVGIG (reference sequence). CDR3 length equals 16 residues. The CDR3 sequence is CAWGPGGTIRSDTQYF. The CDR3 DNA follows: TGTGCCTGGGGCCCCGGGGGTACGATACGGTCGGATACGCAGTATTTT.

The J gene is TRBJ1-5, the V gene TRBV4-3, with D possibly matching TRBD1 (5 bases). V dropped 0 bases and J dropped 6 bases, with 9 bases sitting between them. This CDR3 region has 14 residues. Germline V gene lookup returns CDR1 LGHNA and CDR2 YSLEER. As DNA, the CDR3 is TGCGCCAGCAGCCAAGAGGGGGGGGTTCAGCCCCAGCATTTT. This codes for CASSQEGGVQPQHF.

CDR3 nucleotides: TGTGCCAGCAGTGTCGAGGGCCGCGGTAATGAGCAGTTCTTC. It yields the protein CASSVEGRGNEQFF. The chain employs TRBV2 and TRBJ2-1, with a tentative D call TRBD2 (5 bases). CDR3 length equals 14 residues. Trimming took 4 bases from V and 7 from J, leaving 14 bases between them. Per germline, CDR1 SNHLY and CDR2 FYNNEI.

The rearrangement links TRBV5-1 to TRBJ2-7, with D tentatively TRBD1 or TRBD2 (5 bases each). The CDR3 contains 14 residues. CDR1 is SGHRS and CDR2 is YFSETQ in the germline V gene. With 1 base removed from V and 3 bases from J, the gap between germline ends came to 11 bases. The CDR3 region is CASSLRDLLYEQYF. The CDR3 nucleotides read TGCGCCAGCAGCTTGCGGGACCTGCTCTACGAGCAGTACTTC. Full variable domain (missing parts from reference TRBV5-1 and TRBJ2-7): KAGVTQTPRYLIKTRGQQVTLSCSPISGHRSVSWYQQTPGQGLQFLFEYFSETQRNKGNFPGRFSGRQFSNSRSEMNVSTLELGDSALYLCASSLRDLLYEQYFGPGTRLTVT.

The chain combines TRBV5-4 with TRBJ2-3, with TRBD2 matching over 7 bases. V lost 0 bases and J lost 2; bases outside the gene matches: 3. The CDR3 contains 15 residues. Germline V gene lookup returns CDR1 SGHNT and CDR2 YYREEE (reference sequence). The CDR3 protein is CASSLGTSYTDTQYF. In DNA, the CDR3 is TGTGCCAGCAGCTTGGGGACTAGTTACACAGATACGCAGTATTTT.

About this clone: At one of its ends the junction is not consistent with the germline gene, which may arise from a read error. The CDR3 DNA reads TGTGCCAGCAGCGCTGAGGGGTTTACTAAAGCCTTC. It specifies CASSAEGFTKAF. The V call is TRBV9, the J call TRBJ2-7; tentatively, D is TRBD1 or TRBD2 (5 bases each). The CDR3 loop spans 12 amino acids. Germline V gene sequence: CDR1 SGDLS, CDR2 YYNGEE.